These 18 T cell receptor beta chains originate from one sample sequenced in a study of blood T cell repertoires in COVID-19. Profiling relied on immunoSEQ multiplex PCR, and the TCRdb table lists in-frame clones only, not all of them. Found here are 150,000 to 200,000 clones, less than 85% of them singletons; the top ten hold around 5.5%. Sequencing used PBMCs or T cells enriched from blood (not recorded which). These receptors were obtained from a woman aged 55-75 years with acute COVID-19.

V gene TRBV7-9 combines with J gene TRBJ1-2; 8 positions agree with TRBD1. The CDR3 contains 18 residues. V lost 2 bases to trimming and J lost 0 bases; unmatched junction nucleotides: 11. The germline CDR1 and CDR2 sequences are SEHNR and FQNEAQ (reference sequence). CDR3 coding DNA: TGTGCCAGCAGCTTAAGGCGACCGGACAGGGTGGCTAACTATGGCTACACCTTC. It codes for CASSLRRPDRVANYGYTF. The full variable domain, completed using reference TRBV7-9 and TRBJ1-2, is DTGVSQNPRHKITKRGQNVTFRCDPISEHNRLYWYRQTLGQGPEFLTYFQNEAQLEKSRLLSDRFSAERPKGSFSTLEIQRTEQGDSAMYLCASSLRRPDRVANYGYTFGSGTRLTVV.

V usage is TRBV18 and J usage is TRBJ1-1; 7 positions agree with TRBD1. The V gene end was trimmed by 4 bases and the J gene end by 3 bases; junction bases not matched to a gene: 8. Looked up from germline, CDR1 is KGHSH and CDR2 is LQKENI. CDR3 size: 15 residues. CDR3 sequence: CASSLRQGRDTEAFF. CDR3 DNA sequence: TGTGCCAGCTCACTAAGACAGGGTAGGGACACTGAAGCTTTCTTT.

This clone was seen a single time. The chain combines TRBV5-1 with TRBJ2-1, with D maybe TRBD1 (7 bases). V was trimmed by 4 bases and J by 2 bases, leaving 13 bases between them. Germline lookup yields CDR1 SGHRS and CDR2 YFSETQ. This CDR3 has 15 residues. Here the CDR3 reads CASSLEGAPYNEQFF. In DNA, the CDR3 is TGCGCCAGCAGCCTGGAGGGGGCTCCCTACAATGAGCAGTTCTTC.

The chain joins TRBV6-5 to TRBJ2-1, with 7 bases aligning to TRBD1. V lost 7 bases to trimming and J lost 6 bases; unmatched junction nucleotides: 12. Germline V lookup: CDR1 MNHEY, CDR2 SVGAGI. CDR3 length equals 15 residues. CDR3: CASTRGPDRRNEQFF. In DNA, the CDR3 is TGTGCCAGCACCCGGGGACCGGACAGGCGCAATGAGCAGTTCTTC.

The chain recombines TRBV19 with TRBJ2-7; 10 nucleotides align to TRBD2. The V gene end was trimmed by 3 bases and the J gene end by 2 bases; junction bases not matched to a gene: 4. This CDR3 is 15 amino acids long. The germline CDR1 and CDR2 sequences are LNHDA and SQIVND (reference sequence). For the CDR3, the DNA is TGTGCCAGTAGTATCAGCAGCGGGGGGGCCTACGAGCAGTACGTC. Its translation: CASSISSGGAYEQYV.

The rearrangement uses TRBV3-1 (or the pseudogene TRBV3-2) and TRBJ1-2; D might be TRBD1 (6 bases). Germline values: CDR1 LGHDT, CDR2 YNNKEL (reference sequence). Trimming left V 4 bases short and J 8 bases short, with 23 bases between. The CDR3 is made up of 16 amino acids. The CDR3, as DNA: TGTGCCAGCAGCCGGGCAACAGGGCCCTCCACGAGCGGCTACACCTTC. Its protein is CASSRATGPSTSGYTF.

This chain uses TRBV29-1 with TRBJ1-2; 8 bases are a match to TRBD1. CDR3 size: 14 residues. V was pared by 1 base and J by 7 bases, with 8 bases of the junction left unmatched. The V gene's germline CDR1 is SQVTM and CDR2 ANQGSEA. DNA for the CDR3: TGCAGCGTTGAAGGGAGACAGGGGTTCGGTGGCTACACCTTC. Translation: CSVEGRQGFGGYTF.

The chain joins TRBV5-6 to TRBJ2-5; D gene ambiguous. The CDR3 has 12 amino acids. CDR1 and CDR2 (germline): SGHDT, YYEEEE. Between the trimmed V and J ends, which lost 1 base and 2 bases, there was a span of 3 bases. The CDR3 loop reads CASSLQQETQYF. CDR3 DNA sequence: TGTGCCAGCAGCTTGCAGCAAGAGACCCAGTACTTC.

The chain combines TRBV7-2 with TRBJ2-5, with 12 bases fitting TRBD1. CDR3 length equals 15 residues. Germline V gene data show CDR1 as SGHTA and CDR2 as FQGNSA. The V gene end was trimmed by 5 bases and the J gene end by 7 bases; junction bases not matched to a gene: 8. The CDR3 loop is CASSRDRGPYVTQYF. Written as DNA, the CDR3 is TGTGCCAGCAGCCGGGACAGGGGGCCGTATGTGACCCAGTACTTC.

The V gene is TRBV19, the J gene TRBJ2-1; 9 positions agree with TRBD2. The V gene end was trimmed by 4 bases and the J gene end by 8 bases; junction bases not matched to a gene: 9. Per the germline V gene, CDR1 is LNHDA and CDR2 is SQIVND (reference sequence). The CDR3 is 15 amino acids. CDR3 bases: TGTGCCAGTAGTAGGCTCGGCGGGGGGGCTGATGAGCAGTTCTTC. Protein sequence: CASSRLGGGADEQFF.

V and J are TRBV7-2 and TRBJ1-4, with 9 positions matching TRBD1. V dropped 7 bases and J dropped 2; count of bases not matched to a gene: 2. The CDR3 length is 14 residues. Germline CDR1 and CDR2: SGHTA and FQGNSA. Here the CDR3 reads CASTDRGTNEKLFF. The CDR3 DNA reads TGTGCCAGCACCGACAGGGGGACTAATGAAAAACTGTTTTTT.

The chain carries TRBV5-8 and TRBJ2-3; TRBD2 matches 8 bases. Looked up from germline, CDR1 is SGHTS and CDR2 is YDEGEE. CDR3 length: 17 residues. Trimming at V came to 0 bases and at J to 2 bases, leaving 8 bases not matched to a gene. CDR3 DNA: TGTGCCAGCAGCTTGGGGAAAACTAGCGGACTCACAGATACGCAGTATTTT. Its translation: CASSLGKTSGLTDTQYF.

The chain joins TRBV9 to TRBJ1-2; the match to TRBD1 covers 8 bases. Germline CDR1 SGDLS, CDR2 YYNGEE. J was trimmed by 4 bases and V by 3 bases; bases with no gene match: 5. The CDR3 covers 14 residues. The chain's CDR3 is CASSETGVGYGYTF. CDR3 in DNA: TGTGCCAGCAGCGAGACAGGGGTTGGCTATGGCTACACCTTC.

CDR3: CASSMAGLAGTLDEQYF. Written as DNA, the CDR3 is TGTGCCAGTAGTATGGCGGGACTAGCGGGAACGTTGGACGAGCAGTACTTC. The gene calls are TRBV19 and TRBJ2-7, with TRBD2 matching 13 bases. Germline V gives CDR1 LNHDA, CDR2 SQIVND (reference sequence). CDR3 length: 17 amino acids. With V trimmed by 3 bases and J by 5 bases, 10 bases remained unmatched.

The chain is built from TRBV7-2 and TRBJ1-5, with a tentative D call TRBD1 (5 bases). Deletions cut 5 bases from V and 6 bases from J, with 11 bases between. CDR3 length equals 13 residues. Germline V gene lookup returns CDR1 SGHTA and CDR2 FQGNSA. CDR3 region: CASSTGIIQPQHF. The CDR3 DNA sequence: TGTGCCAGCAGCACAGGCATTATTCAGCCCCAGCATTTT.

V is TRBV29-1 and J is TRBJ1-2, with D hard to call. CDR1 is SQVTM, CDR2 ANQGSEA, per germline. Trimming removed 7 bases at V and 8 bases at J, with 14 bases between. The CDR3 runs to 11 residues. The CDR3 loop is CSGLRETGYTF. The CDR3 bases are TGCAGCGGTTTGAGGGAGACCGGCTACACCTTC.

V and J are TRBV6-5 and TRBJ1-1, with a weak D call TRBD1 (6 bases). The CDR3 totals 16 residues. Germline CDR1 is MNHEY and CDR2 is SVGAGI. V shed 2 bases and J shed 5 bases, with 18 bases lying between them. The DNA for the CDR3 is TGTGCCAGCAGTTACGGTGTCGGGGGGGCAACAACTGAAGCTTTCTTT. Translation gives CASSYGVGGATTEAFF.

The rearrangement links TRBV5-1 to TRBJ1-1; no definite D call. This CDR3 is built from 14 residues. Germline-derived CDR1 and CDR2 are SGHRS and YFSETQ. The ends were cut back, 1 base at V and 7 bases at J, with 14 bases in the middle. In nucleotides, the CDR3 is TGCGCCAGCAGCTTGATAGATAGAGATAGTGAAGCTTTCTTT. Translation gives CASSLIDRDSEAFF.